Shown below are 5 T cell receptor beta chains from a single sample sequenced in a study of cytomegalovirus exposure and HLA in healthy donors. 60 Vbeta and 13 Jbeta primers were used in PCR. Using immunoSEQ multiplex PCR, the repertoire was profiled, and TCRdb retains in-frame clones only, with some absent. The table for this sample gives around 140,000 clones. The sequenced sample consisted of PBMCs. The source is a male donor in good health and CMV-seronegative.

The V call is TRBV4-3, the J call TRBJ1-1; D not certain. Germline CDR1 reads LGHNA; CDR2 reads YSLEER. V was trimmed by 2 bases and J by 1 base, leaving 14 bases between them. The CDR3 sequence is 16 residues long. The CDR3 here is CASSQTGVASNTEAFF. In DNA, the CDR3 is TGCGCCAGCAGCCAAACCGGGGTGGCCTCGAACACTGAAGCTTTCTTT.

The chain recombines TRBV7-9 with TRBJ2-1; D is unresolved. The V gene lost 5 bases and the J gene lost 0 bases, with 14 bases spanning the gap. The V gene's germline CDR1 is SEHNR and CDR2 FQNEAQ (reference sequence). CDR3 length: 16 residues. The CDR3 DNA follows: TGTGCCAGCAGCCCGCATGCACTGAGCTCCTACAATGAGCAGTTCTTC. It specifies CASSPHALSSYNEQFF. Variable domain in full (rest from reference TRBV7-9 and TRBJ2-1): DTGVSQNPRHKITKRGQNVTFRCDPISEHNRLYWYRQTLGQGPEFLTYFQNEAQLEKSRLLSDRFSAERPKGSFSTLEIQRTEQGDSAMYLCASSPHALSSYNEQFFGPGTRLTVL.

The chain has TRBV19 and TRBJ1-3; the match to TRBD1 covers 12 bases. J lost 2 bases, V lost 4 bases, and 3 bases had no gene match. Per germline, CDR1 LNHDA and CDR2 SQIVND (reference sequence). The CDR3 consists of 16 residues. This chain's CDR3 is CASSTGQGAAGNTIYF. The DNA for the CDR3 is TGTGCCAGTAGTACGGGACAGGGGGCGGCTGGAAACACCATATATTTT.

The V gene is TRBV5-6, the J gene TRBJ2-5; D is unresolved. TRBJ2-7 explains the end of the DNA better; the J call may be wrong. This CDR3 spans 11 amino acids. From germline, CDR1 is SGHDT and CDR2 YYEEEE. The CDR3 reads CASSSSYEQYF. In DNA form, the CDR3 reads TGTGCCAGCAGCTCTTCCTACGAGCAGTACTTC.

The chain combines TRBV9 with TRBJ2-1; D possibly corresponds to TRBD2 (5 bases). Per germline, CDR1 SGDLS and CDR2 YYNGEE. Trimming pared 5 bases from V and 9 bases from J, leaving 12 bases between. This CDR3 is 12 amino acids long. CDR3 nucleotide sequence: TGTGCCAGCAGAAGGCCAGGAGGTGAGCAGTTCTTC. It codes for CASRRPGGEQFF.